This T cell receptor beta chain was captured by sequencing in a study of blood T cell repertoires in COVID-19. Study-wide context: PBMCs, B-cell-depleted T cells, or T cells provided the cDNA or gDNA that made up the material.

Methods used by the authors: Reference gene primer amplification gave nucleated cell count estimates. Sequencing used immunoSEQ multiplex PCR; TCRdb keeps in-frame clones, though not all of them. V, J and clone size are taken as reported in that table, and D and trimming were inferred from the DNA itself. In the table there are some 240,000 clones, 80% to 90% of which are singletons. The V end was cut by 0 bases, the J end by 0 bases, with 11 bases between. CDR1 is MNHEY, CDR2 SVGAGI, per germline. The CDR3 loop spans 16 amino acids. Sequenced: peripheral blood. The sequence was obtained from a woman between 40 and 55 years old who had recovered from COVID-19. The rearrangement uses TRBV6-5 and TRBJ1-1, with a weak D call TRBD1 (5 bases). DNA of the CDR3: TGTGCCAGCAGTTACTCGGGAGGGACCATGAACACTGAAGCTTTCTTT. Translating it yields CASSYSGGTMNTEAFF.